This T cell receptor beta chain was obtained from a study of shared clonotypes between healthy human individuals. Background on the study: Donors had three CD4 naive, three CD4 memory, two CD8 naive and one CD8 memory plate apiece. Study outcomes and limitations: Approximately 5.1% was the fraction of naive CD4 clonotypes found shared across four donors.

The assay was immunoSEQ multiplex PCR, and TCRdb's table has in-frame clones only and misses some. The sample has more than 850,000 clones; around three quarters are singletons. The germline V and J ends were trimmed by 2 bases and 0 bases, with 8 bases remaining between them. The CDR3 covers 15 residues. Germline V gives CDR1 SGHTA, CDR2 FQGNSA. As regards this clone: Its target is unknown.

Sequencing was done on a sample of memory CD4+ T cells from PBMCs. Subset specified: CD45RA-negative fraction. The sequence came from a man younger than 30 in good health. Some clones in this sample may be carry-over from other donors' samples. The gene calls are TRBV7-2 and TRBJ1-5; D is uncertain. CDR3 loop: CASSLWVNSNQPQHF. DNA for the CDR3: TGTGCCAGCAGCTTATGGGTGAATAGCAATCAGCCCCAGCATTTT.